The 5 T cell receptor beta chains below come from one sample, sequenced in a study of OX40 agonist ivuxolimab in advanced cancers. Assay used: immunoSEQ multiplex PCR; TCRdb lists only in-frame clones, some missing. The data show tens of thousands of clones, 80% to 90% seen once. The sample consisted of CD4+ or CD8+ T cells sorted from blood, taken in a trial of the OX40 agonist ivuxolimab. These receptors were obtained from an adult with an advanced solid tumor such as melanoma, head and neck, liver or kidney cancer.

This sequence joins TRBV2 and TRBJ2-2, with 9 bases fitting TRBD1. The CDR3 has 14 residues. J gave up 6 bases and V 7 bases, and 6 bases lay outside the gene matches. CDR1 is SNHLY and CDR2 is FYNNEI in the germline V gene. CDR3 coding DNA: TGTGCCAGCAACAGGGGGCCTACACCCGGGGAGCTGTTTTTT. This gives the protein CASNRGPTPGELFF.

The V call is TRBV6-6, the J call TRBJ2-5; D gene uncertain. Germline loops: CDR1 MNHNY, CDR2 SVGAGI (reference sequence). The CDR3 length is 12 residues. Between the trimmed V and J ends, which lost 2 bases and 3 bases, there was a span of 4 bases. CDR3 region: CASSYGEETQYF. CDR3 bases: TGTGCCAGCAGTTACGGGGAAGAGACCCAGTACTTC.

The CDR3 region has the DNA TGTGCCAGCAGCTTCGAACTAGAGGTAGGCAATCAGCCCCAGCATTTT. Protein product: CASSFELEVGNQPQHF. The V and J genes are TRBV7-6 and TRBJ1-5, with D unclear. The CDR3 runs to 16 residues. Trimming shortened V by 3 bases and J by 2 bases, and 14 bases separated the two germline ends. Germline values: CDR1 SGHVS, CDR2 FNYEAQ.

This chain joins TRBV2 and TRBJ1-1; TRBD1 is a possible D gene (5 bases). Trimming left V 4 bases short and J 5 bases short, with 14 bases between. Germline V lookup: CDR1 SNHLY, CDR2 FYNNEI. This CDR3 is 14 amino acids long. The CDR3 loop reads CASSVGGSGTEAFF. The CDR3 DNA follows: TGTGCCAGCAGTGTCGGGGGTAGTGGAACTGAAGCTTTCTTT.

This clone was counted only a few times. The gene calls are TRBV2 and TRBJ1-5; 12 bases agree with TRBD1. Germline V CDR1 and CDR2: SNHLY, FYNNEI. Trimming at V came to 6 bases and at J to 4 bases, leaving 4 bases not matched to a gene. The CDR3 contains 15 residues. The CDR3 spells CASSAGQGANQPQHF. The CDR3 coding sequence is TGTGCCAGCAGCGCGGGACAGGGGGCTAATCAGCCCCAGCATTTT. Filled out from reference TRBV2 and TRBJ1-5, the complete variable domain reads EPEVTQTPSHQVTQMGQEVILRCVPISNHLYFYWYRQILGQKVEFLVSFYNNEISEKSEIFDDQFSVERPDGSNFTLKIRSTKLEDSAMYFCASSAGQGANQPQHFGDGTRLSIL.